These T cell receptor beta chains were read from a single sample in a study of blood T cell dynamics during melanoma immunotherapy. This table comes from immunoSEQ multiplex PCR, and its TCRdb copy is limited to in-frame clones, with some not included. Here the sample spans more than 10,000 clones, approximately 89% being singletons. The material sequenced was effector memory CD8+ T cells from blood, taken from a patient treated with checkpoint blockade. Source of these receptors: a human donor with melanoma. CDR3s include the opening cysteine and the closing phenylalanine or tryptophan. A D gene is named only where the DNA matches it firmly. The listing skips clone size in some rows; elsewhere it reads once, few, many or a size class.

TRBV2,-,TRBJ2-1,-,CASIGSYNEQFF,TGTGCCAGCATAGGGTCCTACAATGAGCAGTTCTTC
TRBV19,-,TRBJ2-1,-,CATGRGEQFF,TGTGCCACCGGAAGGGGGGAGCAGTTCTTC
TRBV10-1,few,TRBJ2-7,-,CASSESSYEQYF,TGCGCCAGCAGTGAGTCCTCCTACGAGCAGTACTTC
TRBV27,-,TRBJ1-5,-,CASSLVGEGVEHF,TGTGCCAGCAGTTTAGTGGGGGAAGGGGTAGAACATTTT
TRBV19,-,TRBJ2-7,TRBD2,CASSIAVAGVGEQYF,TGTGCCAGTAGTATAGCGGTAGCGGGAGTTGGGGAGCAGTACTTC
TRBV19,-,TRBJ2-3,-,CASSNDYISTDTQYF,TGTGCCAGTAGTAATGACTATATTAGCACAGATACGCAGTATTTT
TRBV19,-,TRBJ2-2,-,CATWDRAQNGELFF,TGTGCCACCTGGGACCGAGCCCAGAACGGGGAGCTGTTTTTT
TRBV6-5,-,TRBJ1-2,-,CASSYSGQSYGYTF,TGTGCCAGCAGTTACTCCGGACAGAGCTATGGCTACACCTTC
TRBV7-9,-,TRBJ2-2,-,CASFRSNTGELFF,TGTGCCAGCTTCAGGTCGAACACCGGGGAGCTGTTTTTT
TRBV7-9,-,TRBJ2-7,-,CASSLDDMIYEQYF,TGTGCCAGCAGCTTAGACGACATGATCTACGAGCAGTACTTC
TRBV6-4,-,TRBJ1-6,-,CASSDQPQVLGSPLHF,TGTGCCAGCAGTGATCAACCACAGGTTTTGGGTTCACCCCTCCACTTT
TRBV7-6,-,TRBJ1-3,-,CASSPYNQQGGNTIYF,TGTGCCAGCAGCCCATACAATCAACAGGGTGGAAACACCATATATTTT
TRBV7-9,-,TRBJ2-3,TRBD1,CASSLRQGVLDTQYF,TGTGCCAGCAGCTTAAGACAGGGGGTTCTTGATACGCAGTATTTT
TRBV7-6,-,TRBJ2-1,TRBD2,CASSLAAGGYSNEQFF,TGTGCCAGCAGCTTAGCAGCGGGAGGGTATTCCAATGAGCAGTTCTTC
TRBV4-1,-,TRBJ2-3,-,CASSQDQSFGTDTQYF,TGCGCCAGCAGCCAAGATCAATCGTTCGGCACAGATACGCAGTATTTT
TRBV19,-,TRBJ2-1,TRBD2,CASSTSSGFSYNEQFF,TGTGCCAGTAGTACGTCTAGCGGGTTCTCCTACAATGAGCAGTTCTTC
TRBV25-1,-,TRBJ1-2,-,CASSEHSPRDLRDYGYTF,TGTGCCAGCAGTGAACATTCCCCCCGGGACCTCAGGGACTATGGCTACACCTTC
TRBV27,-,TRBJ1-1,-,CASSFGSGSEAFF,TGTGCCAGCAGTTTTGGGAGCGGCTCTGAAGCTTTCTTT
TRBV9,-,TRBJ2-1,-,CASNTPADSHNEQFF,TGTGCCAGCAATACCCCGGCGGATTCCCACAATGAGCAGTTCTTC
TRBV4-1,-,TRBJ2-3,TRBD1,CASSQDRGADTQYF,TGCGCCAGCAGCCAGGACAGGGGAGCGGATACGCAGTATTTT
TRBV27,-,TRBJ1-5,-,CASSLSGRVGNQPQHF,TGTGCCAGCAGTTTATCGGGGAGGGTGGGCAATCAGCCCCAGCATTTT
TRBV5-1,-,TRBJ2-7,-,CASNSVVEGYEQYF,TGCGCCAGCAACAGTGTGGTAGAAGGCTACGAGCAGTACTTC
TRBV9,-,TRBJ1-5,-,CASSVDGGNQPQHF,TGTGCCAGCAGCGTAGATGGGGGCAATCAGCCCCAGCATTTT
TRBV7-9,-,TRBJ2-7,TRBD1,CASSFPGQGLVEQYF,TGTGCCAGCAGCTTCCCGGGACAGGGCTTGGTTGAGCAGTACTTC
TRBV6-5,-,TRBJ2-7,-,CASSEIYEQYF,TGTGCCAGCAGTGAGATCTACGAGCAGTACTTC
TRBV2,-,TRBJ2-2,-,CASREGQHTGELFF,TGTGCCAGCAGGGAGGGACAGCACACCGGGGAGCTGTTTTTT
TRBV9,-,TRBJ2-1,TRBD2,CASSVMTSSYNEQFF,TGTGCCAGCAGCGTAATGACTAGCAGCTACAATGAGCAGTTCTTC
TRBV2,few,TRBJ1-5,-,CASADGYSNQPQHF,TGTGCCAGCGCAGACGGGTATAGCAATCAGCCCCAGCATTTT
TRBV29-1,-,TRBJ2-6,-,CSVVWPGSGANVLTF,TGCAGCGTTGTTTGGCCGGGCTCTGGGGCCAACGTCCTGACTTTC
TRBV6-5,-,TRBJ1-5,-,CASSLGVNQPQHF,TGTGCCAGCAGTCTCGGGGTGAATCAGCCCCAGCATTTT
TRBV28,-,TRBJ2-7,TRBD2,CASSSGLADYEQYF,TGTGCCAGCAGTTCGGGACTAGCGGATTACGAGCAGTACTTC
TRBV19,-,TRBJ2-2,-,CASSTRSPDTGELFF,TGTGCCAGTAGTACCCGATCGCCCGACACCGGGGAGCTGTTTTTT
TRBV30,-,TRBJ2-1,TRBD2,CAWSATSGYNEQFF,TGTGCCTGGAGCGCGACTAGCGGGTACAATGAGCAGTTCTTC
TRBV9,-,TRBJ2-7,TRBD1,CASSAGTGPSYEQYF,TGTGCCAGCAGCGCGGGGACAGGGCCTTCCTACGAGCAGTACTTC
TRBV4-3,once,TRBJ1-6,-,CASSQVGGVDLHF,TGCGCCAGCAGCCAAGTGGGGGGCGTCGACCTCCACTTT
TRBV27,-,TRBJ2-7,-,CASSLSQGRYEQYF,TGTGCCAGCAGTTTATCTCAGGGTCGCTACGAGCAGTACTTC
TRBV6-1,-,TRBJ2-1,TRBD2,CASSETRPGLARGNEQFF,TGTGCCAGCAGTGAGACCCGACCTGGACTAGCGAGGGGCAATGAGCAGTTCTTC